This TCR beta chain originates from a study of shared clonotypes between healthy human individuals (dated by TCRdb to about 2020). Study-wide context: The cohort comprised a couple of women and three men aged 18 to 49 years. For each donor, CD4 naive and CD4 memory were each run on three plates, CD8 naive on two plates, and CD8 memory on one plate. To estimate repertoire size and how much clonotypes are shared between individuals, the study performed deep sequencing of blood TCR repertoires from roughly five healthy adults. To increase sequencing depth and limit assay-specific biases, TCR repertoire library preparation and sequencing were carried out by different laboratories using diverse techniques. Between about 0.9 and 9 billion PBMCs per donor were obtained by leukapheresis.

TCR CDR3 regions were amplified from genomic DNA by multiplex PCR using the deep immunoSEQ assay. Genomic DNA extracted from each cell subset was distributed evenly over all wells of several immunoSEQ 96-well plates, and each plate served as one replicate. For sorted subsets, around 200 ng genomic DNA, equal to 30,000 or so T cell genomes, was loaded into each replicate PCR. The purified libraries were quantified using a Qubit 3.0 fluorometer, sized with a Bioanalyzer 2100, and then quantified again using the KAPA Library Quantification kit. Every immunoSEQ 96-well plate was sequenced on a dedicated single-read 150-cycle Illumina NextSeq 550 flow cell. The published analysis was carried out like this. The immunoSEQ output contained only junctional sequences without quality scores, so filtering could not match that applied to full-length reads. To assign V/J genes and CDR3, sequences were annotated against IMGT germline references using PyIR, a Python wrapper for IgBLAST v1.9. Reads with weak V/J assignments (E-value above 1e-6), missing CDR3, stop codons, out-of-frame junctions, or ambiguous translated residues were removed. A V3J clonotype was defined by an identical inferred V gene, J gene, and CDR3 amino acid sequence. Percentage overlap between repertoires was computed as shared unique clonotypes divided by the size of the smaller repertoire. RTK rarefaction, the Chao1 estimator, and Recon v2.1 estimates of unobserved clonotypes were used to assess repertoire richness. For all TCRbeta clonotypes obtained by the gDNA method from a few donors, generation probabilities were computed with OLGA. Entries here come from immuneACCESS through TCRdb and include only in-frame sequences with V and J called. Some clones fail to appear in such tables; in the studies checked, an unresolved V gene covers under half of the shortfall, and the cause of the remainder is unknown. V and J calls and clone size come straight from that table; D and trimming were deduced from the DNA. For this sample there are some 2.1 million clones; roughly 95% appear just once. The ten largest clones take up more than 1.5% of the sample.

Summary of the overall study and its limitations: Compared with non-shared clonotypes, clonotypes shared by all four sorted-subset donors had higher generation probabilities. Pairwise subsampling indicated that sequencing depth was expected to affect the degree of clonotype sharing among donors. Even with the large sequencing depth, rarefaction of the sorted-subset datasets indicated that sequencing was incomplete. The small number of donors limited the genetic and exposure-history diversity represented. Estimated clonotype richness was generally larger for naive than for memory subsets. Only blood was sampled, and tissue TCR repertoires likely differ from those in blood. Across a few donors, roughly 5.1% of naive CD4, 3% to 3.5% of naive CD8, approximately 2.5% of memory CD4, and 0.4% of memory CD8 clonotypes were shared.

The CDR3 starts with the cysteine, ends with the phenylalanine, and has 16 residues. Here the CDR3 DNA is all that survives: 48 bases in frame from base 1. V and J are trimmed by 5 bases and 1 base, and the gene matches miss 6 bases of the junction. CDR1 is given as MNHEY and CDR2 as SMNVEV, both from the germline V gene (reference sequence). Turning to this clone: Its antigen specificity is not known. Base qualities were left out, and no much larger clone turns up one base away.

For the CD8 naive samples, CD45RO-negative cells were positively selected for CCR7, yielding a CD45RA+CCR7+ population from which TemRA cells were excluded. The donors were healthy, HIV-negative adults who had no recently reported acute infections or vaccinations. Every donor was a Caucasian adult living in Nashville, Tennessee, USA. Blood was collected by leukapheresis, and PBMCs were isolated by Ficoll-Histopaque density gradient centrifugation and then cryopreserved in liquid nitrogen vapor phase. Analytical flow cytometry was used to check the purity and quantity of each magnetically sorted T cell population. From each sorted fraction, genomic DNA was isolated and quantified by UV absorbance on a Nanodrop 2000c.

The sequence came from a man aged 18-30 years in good health. Some clones in this sample may be carry-over from other donors' samples. The source material was naive CD8+ T cells from PBMCs. The cell subset or site label on this specimen signifies: CD45RA+CCR7+. This chain joins TRBV27 to TRBJ2-1; TRBD1 matches 9 bases in the middle. The DNA reads TGTGCCAGCAGTCCGGGACAGGGTTGGTCCTACAATGAGCAGTTCTTC. The resulting protein is CASSPGQGWSYNEQFF.